The next 13 T cell receptor beta chains were all read from a single sample in a study of control samples from healthy donors and cancer patients. The method was immunoSEQ multiplex PCR; TCRdb's version includes in-frame clones alone and lacks a portion of them. Among under 300,000 clones listed, over 70% were seen once. The sequenced sample was PBMCs. The receptors come from a woman aged 60-75 years with lung cancer.

This clone was picked up one time. The chain combines TRBV5-5 with TRBJ2-7, with D possibly TRBD1 on 5 matching bases. Trimming removed 1 base at V and 0 bases at J, with 14 bases between. The germline gives CDR1 SGHKS, CDR2 YYEKEE (reference sequence). The CDR3 has 16 amino acids. The CDR3 sequence is CASSLSVQASSYEQYF. CDR3 nucleotide sequence: TGTGCCAGCAGCTTGTCGGTACAGGCGAGCTCCTACGAGCAGTACTTC. Based on the CDR3 plus reference TRBV5-5 and TRBJ2-7, the full variable domain is DAGVTQSPTHLIKTRGQQVTLRCSPISGHKSVSWYQQVLGQGPQFIFQYYEKEERGRGNFPDRFSARQFPNYSSELNVNALLLGDSALYLCASSLSVQASSYEQYFGPGTRLTVT.

This clone occurred a few times. The J gene is TRBJ2-7, the V gene TRBV9, with TRBD2 matching over 9 bases. V lost 3 bases, J lost 0 bases, and 4 bases stayed unmatched. Germline values: CDR1 SGDLS, CDR2 YYNGEE. The CDR3 sequence is 15 residues long. The CDR3 here is CASSGGLASSYEQYF. The CDR3 DNA reads as TGTGCCAGCAGCGGCGGACTAGCGAGCTCCTACGAGCAGTACTTC.

This rearrangement joins TRBV5-1 to TRBJ1-1; D not certain. The V gene lost 3 bases and the J gene lost 8 bases, with 20 bases spanning the gap. CDR1 is SGHRS, CDR2 YFSETQ, per germline. CDR3 length: 15 residues. The CDR3 sequence is CASSSEPGRTIEAFF. The CDR3 region has the DNA TGCGCCAGCAGCTCGGAGCCCGGACGGACTATCGAAGCTTTCTTT.

The chain uses TRBV12-3 or TRBV12-4 and TRBJ2-5; D unresolved. The CDR3 extends over 12 amino acids. V shed 10 bases and J shed 0 bases, with 9 bases lying between them. The CDR3 nucleotides are TGTGCCACCAACCCGTACCAAGAGACCCAGTACTTC. As protein: CATNPYQETQYF.

The CDR3 bases are TGTGCCAGCAGCTTGGTCAACATTCAGTACTTC. It translates to CASSLVNIQYF. This chain joins TRBV5-6 and TRBJ2-4; D gene unclear. The V gene lost 0 bases and the J gene lost 7 bases, with 2 bases spanning the gap. Germline values: CDR1 SGHDT, CDR2 YYEEEE. The CDR3 extends over 11 amino acids. Combining the CDR3 with reference TRBV5-6 and TRBJ2-4 gives the whole variable domain DAGVTQSPTHLIKTRGQQVTLRCSPKSGHDTVSWYQQALGQGPQFIFQYYEEEERQRGNFPDRFSGHQFPNYSSELNVNALLLGDSALYLCASSLVNIQYFGAGTRLSVL.

The chain is built from TRBV7-9 and TRBJ2-4, with a possible D match to TRBD1 (5 bases). The CDR3 consists of 13 residues. Trimming shortened V by 5 bases and J by 6 bases, and 11 bases separated the two germline ends. In germline, CDR1 is SEHNR, CDR2 FQNEAQ (reference sequence). The CDR3 region is CASSPKTVNIQYF. Written as DNA, the CDR3 is TGTGCCAGCAGCCCGAAGACAGTAAACATTCAGTACTTC.

The gene calls are TRBV7-9 and TRBJ1-6; possible D gene TRBD1, 6 bases. V was pared by 2 bases and J by 8 bases, with 10 bases between. Looked up from germline, CDR1 is SEHNR and CDR2 is FQNEAQ (reference sequence). CDR3 length: 14 amino acids. CDR3 protein: CASSLQGLYSPLHF. The DNA for the CDR3 is TGTGCCAGCAGCTTACAGGGGCTTTATTCACCCCTCCACTTT.

This chain links TRBV6-5 with TRBJ1-2; D is uncertain. The ends were cut back, 0 bases at V and 4 bases at J, with 9 bases in the middle. CDR3 length equals 14 residues. CDR1 is MNHEY and CDR2 is SVGAGI in the germline V gene. CDR3 protein: CASSYSAGAYGYTF. Here the CDR3 DNA reads TGTGCCAGCAGTTACTCAGCGGGCGCCTATGGCTACACCTTC.

The J gene is TRBJ2-5, the V gene TRBV19; 7 bases fit TRBD1. V dropped 0 bases and J dropped 5; count of bases not matched to a gene: 9. Germline V gene lookup returns CDR1 LNHDA and CDR2 SQIVND (reference sequence). The CDR3 spans 16 residues. Here the CDR3 reads CASSIDPTGLFETQYF. The CDR3 DNA sequence: TGTGCCAGTAGTATAGATCCGACAGGGCTTTTTGAGACCCAGTACTTC. The full variable domain, its missing parts supplied by reference TRBV19 and TRBJ2-5, is DGGITQSPKYLFRKEGQNVTLSCEQNLNHDAMYWYRQDPGQGLRLIYYSQIVNDFQKGDIAEGYSVSREKKESFPLTVTSAQKNPTAFYLCASSIDPTGLFETQYFGPGTRLLVL.

This chain joins TRBV28 and TRBJ2-6; D is possibly TRBD1 (5 bases). In germline, CDR1 is MDHEN, CDR2 SYDVKM. The CDR3 is 15 residues long. With 6 bases removed from V and 0 bases from J, the gap between germline ends came to 9 bases. Written as DNA, the CDR3 is TGTGCCAGCAGCTACAGGTACTCTGGGGCCAACGTCCTGACTTTC. It codes for CASSYRYSGANVLTF.

This sequence joins TRBV6-5 and TRBJ2-6; D ambiguous. V lost 2 bases to trimming and J lost 0 bases, with 5 bases between them. Looked up from germline, CDR1 is MNHEY and CDR2 is SVGAGI. This CDR3 has 15 amino acids. The CDR3 nucleotides are TGTGCCAGCAGTTACGCGTTCTCTGGGGCCAACGTCCTGACTTTC. Translation gives CASSYAFSGANVLTF.

The J gene is TRBJ2-7, the V gene TRBV10-3; D remains ambiguous. V was clipped by 8 bases and J by 0 bases, with 14 bases between them. Germline loops: CDR1 ENHRY, CDR2 SYGVKD. The CDR3 runs 14 residues. The CDR3: CAIAWGSDSYEQYF. CDR3 coding DNA: TGTGCCATCGCGTGGGGATCAGACTCCTACGAGCAGTACTTC.

The chain joins TRBV7-3 to TRBJ2-5; 8 nucleotides match TRBD2. With 5 bases clipped from V and 5 bases from J, the junction kept 4 bases outside the gene matches. The germline V gene encodes CDR1 SGHTA and CDR2 FQGTGA. CDR3 size: 13 residues. CDR3 in amino acids: CASSMGGRETQYF. The CDR3 DNA is TGTGCCAGCAGCATGGGCGGGAGGGAGACCCAGTACTTC.